Presented here are 22 T cell receptor beta chains from one specimen sequenced in a study of T-cell reconstitution after alpha-beta-depleted transplantation in children. Preparation of the TCRbeta library involved a method that used unique molecular identifiers. TCRdb called the PCR reads again in MiXCR, with one record for every CDR3 protein. The table includes hundreds of thousands of distinct CDR3 sequences, 13% detected once. The sample consisted of PBMCs, mostly from graft donor cells, taken 360 days after TCRalphabeta/CD19-depleted stem cell transplant. These receptors all stem from a male patient between 10 and 17 years old who had a stem cell transplant for acute myeloid leukemia, so the T cells may come from the graft donor.

J is TRBJ2-1 and V is TRBV4-1; 7 positions agree with TRBD2. Trimming took 3 bases from V and 5 from J; bases not matched to a gene: 13. This CDR3 is 17 amino acids long. Germline-derived CDR1 and CDR2 are MGHRA and YSYEKL. CDR3 loop: CASSQRNRLAYNNEQFF. The CDR3 region has the DNA TGCGCCAGCAGCCAGAGAAATCGACTAGCTTATAACAATGAGCAGTTCTTC.

This chain uses TRBV7-6 with TRBJ2-3, with 12 bases aligning to TRBD2. Germline lookup yields CDR1 SGHVS and CDR2 FNYEAQ. The trim removed 2 bases at V and 4 bases at J, leaving 10 bases unmatched. The CDR3 consists of 18 residues. The CDR3 region has the DNA TGTGCCAGCAGCTTAACCCCGACTAGCGGGAGAGGCGCAGATACGCAGTATTTT. Translating it yields CASSLTPTSGRGADTQYF. Full variable domain (missing parts from reference TRBV7-6 and TRBJ2-3): GAGVSQSPRYKVTKRGQDVALRCDPISGHVSLYWYRQALGQGPEFLTYFNYEAQQDKSGLPNDRFSAERPEGSISTLTIQRTEQRDSAMYRCASSLTPTSGRGADTQYFGPGTRLTVL.

About this clonotype: A read error may explain this, as a much larger clone is one base away. This chain uses TRBV6-5 with TRBJ2-7; 10 nucleotides match TRBD2. Trimming took 5 bases from V and 0 from J; bases not matched to a gene: 7. Germline V gene lookup returns CDR1 MNHEY and CDR2 SVGAGI. This CDR3 is 16 amino acids long. DNA of the CDR3: TGTGCCAGCAGTAACTACGGGACTAGCGTCTCCTACGAGCAGTACTTC. It encodes CASSNYGTSVSYEQYF.

This clonotype was seen ten or more times. The V call is TRBV20-1, the J call TRBJ2-1; TRBD2 matches 8 bases. Germline CDR1 reads DFQATT; CDR2 reads SNEGSKA (reference sequence). The CDR3 contains 13 residues. With 7 bases clipped from V and 6 bases from J, the junction kept 8 bases outside the gene matches. This chain's CDR3 is CSELAVALNEQFF. In DNA, the CDR3 is TGCAGTGAACTAGCGGTAGCCCTCAATGAGCAGTTCTTC.

A few counts support this clonotype. The rearrangement joins TRBV6-5 to TRBJ1-1; 10 nucleotides align to TRBD1. CDR1 is MNHEY and CDR2 is SVGAGI in the germline V gene. Trimming took 1 base from V and 10 from J; bases not matched to a gene: 3. This CDR3 is 13 amino acids long. CDR3 sequence (DNA): TGTGCCAGCAGTTACTTAGGGACAGGGGCAGCTTTCTTT. Amino acid sequence: CASSYLGTGAAFF.

In this sample, this clonotype turned up a few times. The chain employs TRBV30 and TRBJ2-7, with 9 bases identical to TRBD1. Germline CDR1 reads GTSNPN; CDR2 reads SVGIG (reference sequence). The CDR3 sequence is 14 residues long. J gave up 2 bases and V 3 bases, and 5 bases lay outside the gene matches. The CDR3 spells CAWSPTGGPYEQYF. CDR3 bases: TGTGCCTGGAGCCCAACAGGGGGCCCCTACGAGCAGTACTTC.

This clonotype was detected many times. This chain uses TRBV7-3 with TRBJ2-2; TRBD2 matches 11 bases. This CDR3 comprises 17 residues. Germline values: CDR1 SGHTA, CDR2 FQGTGA. V dropped 2 bases and J dropped 5; count of bases not matched to a gene: 7. CDR3 sequence: CASSLQLAGVRTGELFF. The CDR3 DNA follows: TGTGCCAGCAGCTTACAACTAGCGGGAGTCCGAACCGGGGAGCTGTTTTTT.

Only a few counts were recorded for this clonotype. V and J are TRBV20-1 and TRBJ2-1; 9 positions agree with TRBD2. CDR1 is DFQATT, CDR2 SNEGSKA, per germline (reference sequence). V was clipped by 6 bases and J by 8 bases; unmatched bases: 14. The CDR3 is made up of 15 amino acids. The CDR3 sequence: CSAFGREGSPHEQFF. CDR3 DNA: TGCAGTGCCTTTGGGCGGGAGGGATCCCCCCATGAGCAGTTCTTC.

This sequence joins TRBV6-2 or TRBV6-3 and TRBJ1-4; tentatively, D is TRBD1 (5 bases). Trimming stripped 2 bases from V and 8 bases from J, with 27 bases between. The V gene's germline CDR1 is MNHEY and CDR2 SVGEGT. The CDR3 covers 19 residues. This CDR3 reads CASSYPRQQPGPNWEKLFF. In nucleotides, the CDR3 is TGTGCCAGCAGTTACCCGCGCCAACAGCCGGGACCCAATTGGGAAAAACTGTTTTTT.

This clonotype was detected a few times. The CDR3 DNA reads TGTGCCAGCAGCTTGGCCCCAGGGGAGACCCAGTACTTC. Its protein is CASSLAPGETQYF. The rearrangement joins TRBV5-6 to TRBJ2-5, with D perhaps TRBD1 (5 bases). The CDR3 consists of 13 residues. Germline V gene sequence: CDR1 SGHDT, CDR2 YYEEEE. Trimming cost V 0 bases and J 5 bases, with 8 bases left between them.

The sample holds many counts of this clonotype. The chain joins TRBV29-1 to TRBJ1-1; a weak D match, TRBD1 (6 bases). Trimming removed 3 bases from V and 6 bases from J, with 14 bases in between. The CDR3 is 13 amino acids. Germline CDR1 SQVTM, CDR2 ANQGSEA. CDR3 loop: CSVDSQGPPEAFF. Here the CDR3 DNA reads TGCAGCGTTGATTCGCAGGGGCCCCCTGAAGCTTTCTTT.

This clonotype was seen a handful of times. The chain recombines TRBV29-1 with TRBJ2-1; D is ambiguous. The length of the CDR3 is 13 residues. Germline V gene data show CDR1 as SQVTM and CDR2 as ANQGSEA. Deletions cut 3 bases from V and 0 bases from J, with 6 bases between. CDR3 sequence reads: CSVDLSSYNEQFF. The DNA of the CDR3 is TGCAGCGTTGACTTGAGCTCCTACAATGAGCAGTTCTTC.

The chain joins TRBV21-1 to TRBJ2-2. TRBV21-1 is a known pseudogene. The CDR3 is 15 amino acids. Here the CDR3 DNA reads TGTGCCAGCAGCAAAGGGCGGGGGAACACCGGGGAGCTGTTTTTT. Protein sequence: CASSKGRGNTGELFF.

This clonotype was counted at least ten times. This chain joins TRBV29-1 and TRBJ1-1, with no clear D. Trimming shortened V by 4 bases and J by 11 bases, and 14 bases separated the two germline ends. The CDR3 is 11 residues long. Germline CDR1 SQVTM, CDR2 ANQGSEA. The CDR3 nucleotides read TGCAGCGTTGGCGGGGTAGGGAACGCTTTCTTT. It encodes CSVGGVGNAFF.

The chain employs TRBV14 and TRBJ1-2; 8 bases line up with TRBD1. With V trimmed by 0 bases and J by 4 bases, 7 bases remained unmatched. Germline-derived CDR1 and CDR2 are SGHDN and FVKESK. This CDR3 comprises 16 residues. In DNA form, the CDR3 reads TGTGCCAGCAGCCAAGAACGGACAGGGCCCTCCTATGGCTACACCTTC. Protein sequence: CASSQERTGPSYGYTF.

The chain joins TRBV11-2 to TRBJ2-7; D not certain. The V gene lost 5 bases and the J gene lost 9 bases, with 23 bases spanning the gap. The CDR3 runs 15 residues. Germline V gene lookup returns CDR1 SGHAT and CDR2 FQNNGV. The CDR3 DNA follows: TGTGCCAGCAGCCAAGGGCACCTAATTATTTTTGGGCAGTACTTC. Protein sequence: CASSQGHLIIFGQYF. The whole variable domain, remainder taken from reference TRBV11-2 and TRBJ2-7, is EAGVAQSPRYKIIEKRQSVAFWCNPISGHATLYWYQQILGQGPKLLIQFQNNGVVDDSQLPKDRFSAERLKGVDSTLKIQPAKLEDSAVYLCASSQGHLIIFGQYFGPGTRLTVT.

This clonotype turned up a few times. The rearrangement links TRBV7-2 to TRBJ1-3, with D maybe TRBD1 (5 bases). The length of the CDR3 is 15 residues. V was shortened by 5 bases and J by 0 bases, with 11 bases between the two germline ends. From germline, CDR1 is SGHTA and CDR2 FQGNSA. The CDR3 sequence: CASSRQLLSGNTIYF. In DNA form, the CDR3 reads TGTGCCAGCAGCCGACAGCTTCTCTCTGGAAACACCATATATTTT.

The sample holds a few counts of this clonotype. The V call is TRBV5-6, the J call TRBJ2-7, with D perhaps given as TRBD1 or TRBD2 (7 bases each). This CDR3 has 16 amino acids. The germline V gene encodes CDR1 SGHDT and CDR2 YYEEEE. The V and J ends lost 3 bases and 3 bases respectively, with 19 bases between them. CDR3 DNA: TGTGCCAGCAGCTCCAGGGGGGGCATCTACGTCTACGAGCAGTACTTC. Residues: CASSSRGGIYVYEQYF.

There are a few counts of this clonotype. The chain employs TRBV4-3 and TRBJ2-3, with D possibly matching TRBD2 (6 bases). Trimming removed 3 bases at V and 2 bases at J, with 15 bases between. Germline V lookup: CDR1 LGHNA, CDR2 YSLEER. There are 16 residues in the CDR3. CDR3 DNA: TGCGCCAGCAGCCAGCGTTTAGCGGAAACCACAGATACGCAGTATTTT. This translates into CASSQRLAETTDTQYF.

This clonotype was picked up a small number of times. V and J are TRBV27 and TRBJ2-3; no firm D call. CDR3 length: 15 residues. Per the germline V gene, CDR1 is MNHEY and CDR2 is SMNVEV (reference sequence). Trimming removed 0 bases from V and 4 bases from J, with 11 bases in between. CDR3 DNA sequence: TGTGCCAGCAGTTTATCCGGTTACGTGGCAGATACGCAGTATTTT. Translation gives CASSLSGYVADTQYF.

This clonotype showed up many times. This rearrangement joins TRBV7-2 to TRBJ2-2; 13 nucleotides agree with TRBD2. This CDR3 comprises 17 residues. Germline-derived CDR1 and CDR2 are SGHTA and FQGNSA. With 5 bases clipped from V and 4 bases from J, the junction kept 7 bases outside the gene matches. The CDR3 DNA sequence: TGTGCCAGCAGCCCAACTAGCGGGAGGGAGGGCACCGGGGAGCTGTTTTTT. It codes for CASSPTSGREGTGELFF. The entire variable domain, with the rest obtained from reference TRBV7-2 and TRBJ2-2, is as follows: GAGVSQSPSNKVTEKGKDVELRCDPISGHTALYWYRQSLGQGLEFLIYFQGNSAPDKSGLPSDRFSAERTGGSVSTLTIQRTQQEDSAVYLCASSPTSGREGTGELFFGEGSRLTVL.

In its sample, this clonotype was seen many times. The chain employs TRBV5-6 and TRBJ2-7; the D gene could be TRBD1 or TRBD2 (5 bases each). The CDR3 has 14 residues. Germline-derived CDR1 and CDR2 are SGHDT and YYEEEE. V was clipped by 4 bases and J by 4 bases, with 15 bases between them. The CDR3 DNA reads TGTGCCAGCAGCCCGACGGGACGCCCTTACGAGCAGTACTTC. It codes for CASSPTGRPYEQYF.